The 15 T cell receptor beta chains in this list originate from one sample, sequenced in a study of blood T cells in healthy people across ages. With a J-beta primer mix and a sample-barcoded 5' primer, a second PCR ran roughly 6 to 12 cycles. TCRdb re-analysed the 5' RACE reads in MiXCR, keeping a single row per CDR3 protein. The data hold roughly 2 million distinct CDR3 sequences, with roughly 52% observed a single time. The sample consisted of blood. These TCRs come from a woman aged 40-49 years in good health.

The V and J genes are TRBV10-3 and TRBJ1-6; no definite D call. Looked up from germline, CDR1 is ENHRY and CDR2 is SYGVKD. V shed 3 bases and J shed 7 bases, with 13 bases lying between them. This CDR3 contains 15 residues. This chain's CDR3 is CAISEGGRSNSPLHF. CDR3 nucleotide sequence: TGTGCCATCAGTGAAGGTGGCAGGTCAAATTCACCCCTCCACTTT.

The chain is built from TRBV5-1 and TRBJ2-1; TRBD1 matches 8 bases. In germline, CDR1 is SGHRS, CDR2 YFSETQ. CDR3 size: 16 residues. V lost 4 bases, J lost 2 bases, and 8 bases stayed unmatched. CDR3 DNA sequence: TGCGCCAGCAGCCTATCGACGACAGGGGCCTACAATGAGCAGTTCTTC. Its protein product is CASSLSTTGAYNEQFF.

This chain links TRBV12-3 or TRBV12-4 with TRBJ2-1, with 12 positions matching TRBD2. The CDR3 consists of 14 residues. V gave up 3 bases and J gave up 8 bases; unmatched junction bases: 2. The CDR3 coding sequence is TGTGCCAGCAGTTTTGGGACTAGCGGGTATGAGCAGTTCTTC. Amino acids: CASSFGTSGYEQFF.

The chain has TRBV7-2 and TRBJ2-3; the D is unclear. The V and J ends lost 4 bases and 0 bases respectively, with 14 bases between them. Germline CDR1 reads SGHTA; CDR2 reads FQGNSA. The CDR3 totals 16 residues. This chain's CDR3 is CASSSRILVSTDTQYF. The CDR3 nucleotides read TGTGCCAGCAGCTCTCGAATTTTAGTGAGCACAGATACGCAGTATTTT.

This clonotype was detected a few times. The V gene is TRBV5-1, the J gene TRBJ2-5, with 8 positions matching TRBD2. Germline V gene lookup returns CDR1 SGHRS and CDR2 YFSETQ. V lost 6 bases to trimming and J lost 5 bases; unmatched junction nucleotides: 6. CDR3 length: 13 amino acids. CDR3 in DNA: TGCGCCAGCACCGGGACTAGACCCGAGACCCAGTACTTC. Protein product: CASTGTRPETQYF.

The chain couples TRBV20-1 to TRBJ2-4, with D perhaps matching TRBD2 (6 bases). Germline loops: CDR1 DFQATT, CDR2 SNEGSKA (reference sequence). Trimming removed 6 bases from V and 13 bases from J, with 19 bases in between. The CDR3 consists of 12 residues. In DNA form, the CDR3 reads TGCAGTGCCGCGGGACCGGGTGGAGAGCAGTACTTC. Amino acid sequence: CSAAGPGGEQYF.

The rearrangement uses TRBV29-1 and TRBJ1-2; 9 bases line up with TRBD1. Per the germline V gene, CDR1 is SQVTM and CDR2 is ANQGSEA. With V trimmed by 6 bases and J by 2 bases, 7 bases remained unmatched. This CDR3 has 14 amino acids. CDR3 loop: CSVPNRGRNYGYTF. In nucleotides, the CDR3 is TGCAGCGTACCCAACAGGGGGCGCAACTATGGCTACACCTTC.

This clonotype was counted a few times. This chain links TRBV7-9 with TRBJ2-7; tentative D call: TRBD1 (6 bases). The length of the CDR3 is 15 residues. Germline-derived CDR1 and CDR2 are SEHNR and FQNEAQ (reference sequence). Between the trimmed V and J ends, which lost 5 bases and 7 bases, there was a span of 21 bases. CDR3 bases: TGTGCCAGCAGCGGAGCGGACAGTCCCTTAGGGGAGCAGTACTTC. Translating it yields CASSGADSPLGEQYF.

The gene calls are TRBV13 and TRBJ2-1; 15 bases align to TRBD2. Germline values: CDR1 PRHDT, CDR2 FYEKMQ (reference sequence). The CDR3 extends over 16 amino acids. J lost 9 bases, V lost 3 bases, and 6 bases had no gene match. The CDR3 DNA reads TGTGCCAGCAGCTTCAGGACTAGCGGGGGGGAGACTGAGCAGTTCTTC. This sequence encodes CASSFRTSGGETEQFF. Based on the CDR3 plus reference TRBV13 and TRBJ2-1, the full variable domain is AAGVIQSPRHLIKEKRETATLKCYPIPRHDTVYWYQQGPGQDPQFLISFYEKMQSDKGSIPDRFSAQQFSDYHSELNMSSLELGDSALYFCASSFRTSGGETEQFFGPGTRLTVL.

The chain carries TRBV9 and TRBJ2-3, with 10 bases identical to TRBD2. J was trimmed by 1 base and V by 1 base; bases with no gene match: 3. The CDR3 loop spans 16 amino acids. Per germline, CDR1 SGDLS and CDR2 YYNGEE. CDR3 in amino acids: CASSVSGGARTDTQYF. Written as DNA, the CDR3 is TGTGCCAGCAGCGTAAGCGGGGGGGCCCGCACAGATACGCAGTATTTT.

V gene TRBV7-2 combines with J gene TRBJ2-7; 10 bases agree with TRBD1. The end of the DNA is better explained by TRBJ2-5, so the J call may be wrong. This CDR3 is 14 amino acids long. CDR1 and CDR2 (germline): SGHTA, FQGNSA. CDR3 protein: CASRPGQGKETQYF. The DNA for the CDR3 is TGTGCCAGCAGACCGGGACAGGGGAAGGAGACCCAGTACTTC.

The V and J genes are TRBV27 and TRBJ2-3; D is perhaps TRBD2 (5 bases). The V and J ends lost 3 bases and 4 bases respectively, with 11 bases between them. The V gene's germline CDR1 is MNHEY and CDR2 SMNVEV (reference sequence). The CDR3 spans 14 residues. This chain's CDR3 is CASSFLGIPDTQYF. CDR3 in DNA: TGTGCCAGCAGTTTCCTCGGGATCCCAGATACGCAGTATTTT.

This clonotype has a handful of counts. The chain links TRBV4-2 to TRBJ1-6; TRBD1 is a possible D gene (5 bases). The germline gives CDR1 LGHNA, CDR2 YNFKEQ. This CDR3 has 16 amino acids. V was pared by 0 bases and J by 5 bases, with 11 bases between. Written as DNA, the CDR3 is TGTGCCAGCAGCCAAGAAGAGGGACGGGATAATTCACCCCTCCACTTT. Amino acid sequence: CASSQEEGRDNSPLHF.

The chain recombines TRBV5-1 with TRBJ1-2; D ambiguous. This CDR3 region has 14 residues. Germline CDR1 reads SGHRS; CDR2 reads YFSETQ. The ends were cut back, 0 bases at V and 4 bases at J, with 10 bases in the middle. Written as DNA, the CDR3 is TGCGCCAGCAGCTTGGCCGTGCAGACCTATGGCTACACCTTC. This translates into CASSLAVQTYGYTF.

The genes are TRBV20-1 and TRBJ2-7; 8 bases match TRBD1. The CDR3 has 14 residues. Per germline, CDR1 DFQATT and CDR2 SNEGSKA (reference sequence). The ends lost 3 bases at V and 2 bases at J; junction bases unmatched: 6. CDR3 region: CSASRGRGPYEQYF. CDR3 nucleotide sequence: TGCAGTGCTAGTCGGGGCAGGGGGCCCTACGAGCAGTACTTC.